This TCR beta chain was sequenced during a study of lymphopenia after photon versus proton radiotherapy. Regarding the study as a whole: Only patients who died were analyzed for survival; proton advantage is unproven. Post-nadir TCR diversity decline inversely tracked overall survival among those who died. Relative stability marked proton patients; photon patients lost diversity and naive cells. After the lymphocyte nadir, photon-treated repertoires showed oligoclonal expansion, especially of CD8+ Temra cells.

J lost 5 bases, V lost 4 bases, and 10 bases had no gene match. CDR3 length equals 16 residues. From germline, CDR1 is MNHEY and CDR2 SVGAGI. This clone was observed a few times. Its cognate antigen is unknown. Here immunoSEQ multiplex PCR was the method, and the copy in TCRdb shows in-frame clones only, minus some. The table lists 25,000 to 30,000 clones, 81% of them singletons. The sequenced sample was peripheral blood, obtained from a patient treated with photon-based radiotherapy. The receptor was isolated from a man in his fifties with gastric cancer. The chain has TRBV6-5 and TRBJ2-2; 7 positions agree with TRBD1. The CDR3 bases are TGTGCCAGCAGTTCCCAGGGGGACAGATTAACCGGGGAGCTGTTTTTT. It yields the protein CASSSQGDRLTGELFF.